These 15 T cell receptor beta chains were all obtained from the same sample, sequenced in a study of human T cells and chemical hapten exposure (dated by TCRdb to the early 2020s). The time point label on this specimen signifies: pre-sensitization, week 0. Reading the label with the study, this specimen's treatment or condition is: therapeutic diphenylcyclopropenone sensitization with weekly scalp DPC. The protocol used for the library was RACE. These reads were obtained on a NextSeq 500. The public reads were quality trimmed at Q25 with fastp and then assembled into clones with MiXCR by TCRdb, keeping productive beta chains. Every CDR3 protein is listed once, alongside the most common genes and DNA of its rows. Within this sample are over 300,000 distinct CDR3 sequences, with roughly 5% of them counted one time only. Of the sample, 2.5% to 3% is held by the ten largest clones. The sequencing used whole blood, collected in connection with sensitization to the hapten diphenylcyclopropenone (DPC). Every receptor here comes from a woman aged 50 to 60 with alopecia areata. Some clones in this sample may be carry-over from other donors' samples.

This clonotype was picked up many times. As DNA, the CDR3 is TGTGCCACCAGCAGGCTAGCGGGAGACCCCTCCTACAATGAGCAGTTCTTC. Amino acids: CATSRLAGDPSYNEQFF. The rearrangement links TRBV15 to TRBJ2-1, with TRBD2 matching over 10 bases. V lost 3 bases to trimming and J lost 0 bases; unmatched junction nucleotides: 5. This CDR3 comprises 17 residues. Per the germline V gene, CDR1 is LNHNV and CDR2 is YYDKDF (reference sequence).

This clonotype was picked up many times. This rearrangement joins TRBV3-1 to TRBJ2-1; D is perhaps TRBD2 (5 bases). The CDR3 is 12 residues long. V was clipped by 0 bases and J by 12 bases, with 9 bases between them. CDR1 LGHDT and CDR2 YNNKEL come from the germline V gene (reference sequence). The CDR3, as DNA: TGTGCCAGCAGCCAAGAAGGCGGAGGGCAGTTCTTC. Translation: CASSQEGGGQFF.

This clonotype was counted ten times or more. The V gene is TRBV12-3 or TRBV12-4, the J gene TRBJ2-7, with 7 nucleotides matching TRBD2. The junction had 11 bases not matched to a gene; V was cut back by 6 bases and J by 3 bases. This CDR3 spans 15 amino acids. The CDR3 region is CASSPVVGGSYEQYF. The CDR3 DNA reads TGTGCCAGCAGCCCTGTAGTGGGCGGGAGCTACGAGCAGTACTTC.

The chain carries TRBV28 and TRBJ1-5, with D possibly being TRBD1 (6 bases). Germline V gene lookup returns CDR1 MDHEN and CDR2 SYDVKM. V lost 2 bases, J lost 7 bases, and 9 bases lay in between. The CDR3 extends over 13 amino acids. In nucleotides, the CDR3 is TGTGCCAGCAGTTTAAACAGGGCGCAGCCCCAGCATTTT. This gives the protein CASSLNRAQPQHF.

This clonotype was found a few times. The chain uses TRBV27 and TRBJ2-4; D is unresolved. Trimming pared 8 bases from V and 5 bases from J, leaving 13 bases between. The CDR3 sequence is 13 residues long. Per germline, CDR1 MNHEY and CDR2 SMNVEV (reference sequence). The CDR3 nucleotides are TGTGCCAGCCTCGAGTACACTCAAAACATTCAGTACTTC. It encodes CASLEYTQNIQYF.

The rearrangement links TRBV4-1 to TRBJ1-2, with 7 nucleotides matching TRBD1. The CDR3 runs 15 residues. Germline trimming cut 3 bases from V and 0 bases from J; bases unmatched to any gene: 4. CDR1 and CDR2 (germline): MGHRA, YSYEKL. For the CDR3, the DNA is TGCGCCAGCAGCCACTTGACAGGGTCTAACTATGGCTACACCTTC. This encodes CASSHLTGSNYGYTF.

There are many counts of this clonotype. The V call is TRBV6-5, the J call TRBJ2-7; the match to TRBD2 covers 10 bases. This CDR3 region has 17 residues. Germline-derived CDR1 and CDR2 are MNHEY and SVGAGI. The junction had 5 bases not matched to a gene; V was cut back by 0 bases and J by 0 bases. The DNA of the CDR3 is TGTGCCAGCAGTTACTCTTCCCCTAGCGGGAGCTCCTACGAGCAGTACTTC. Its translation is CASSYSSPSGSSYEQYF.

This clonotype was detected ten times or more. The gene calls are TRBV9 and TRBJ2-7; TRBD2 matches at 11 bases. Germline CDR1 SGDLS, CDR2 YYNGEE. V was pared by 3 bases and J by 3 bases, with 5 bases of the junction left unmatched. The CDR3 totals 15 residues. CDR3 coding DNA: TGTGCCAGCAGCGAAACCGGGACTAGCGGCTACGAGCAGTACTTC. It translates to CASSETGTSGYEQYF. The full variable domain, rest sourced from reference TRBV9 and TRBJ2-7, is DSGVTQTPKHLITATGQRVTLRCSPRSGDLSVYWYQQSLDQGLQFLIQYYNGEERAKGNILERFSAQQFPDLHSELNLSSLELGDSALYFCASSETGTSGYEQYFGPGTRLTVT.

This clonotype came up many times. The chain employs TRBV27 and TRBJ1-6; 8 positions agree with TRBD1. V shed 5 bases, J shed 8 bases, and the junction held 11 bases outside the gene matches. The germline gives CDR1 MNHEY, CDR2 SMNVEV (reference sequence). The CDR3 is made up of 16 amino acids. The DNA of the CDR3 is TGTGCCAGCAGTACCCGACAGGGGAGAGTGGATTCACCCCTCCACTTT. Its protein product is CASSTRQGRVDSPLHF.

CDR3 loop: CASSFRGDHTEAFF. In DNA, the CDR3 is TGTGCCAGCAGTTTCAGGGGGGACCACACTGAAGCTTTCTTT. The chain has TRBV27 and TRBJ1-1; 7 nucleotides line up with TRBD1. The CDR3 has 14 amino acids. V gave up 3 bases and J gave up 3 bases; unmatched junction bases: 4. Germline V gene data show CDR1 as MNHEY and CDR2 as SMNVEV (reference sequence).

This clonotype was seen ten or more times. The V and J genes are TRBV5-4 and TRBJ2-1; D is unresolved. There are 13 residues in the CDR3. Germline CDR1 reads SGHNT; CDR2 reads YYREEE (reference sequence). V shed 2 bases and J shed 2 bases, with 5 bases lying between them. CDR3 in amino acids: CASSFSPYNEQFF. As DNA, the CDR3 is TGTGCCAGCAGCTTCTCTCCCTACAATGAGCAGTTCTTC.

This clonotype was detected ten times or more. The J gene is TRBJ2-1, the V gene TRBV7-2, with TRBD2 matching 7 bases. This CDR3 is 14 amino acids long. From germline, CDR1 is SGHTA and CDR2 FQGNSA. Losses at the gene ends were 5 bases for V and 9 bases for J; bases not matched to a gene: 10. The CDR3: CASSPRRELGEQFF. CDR3 nucleotides: TGTGCCAGCAGCCCTAGGCGGGAGTTGGGTGAGCAGTTCTTC.

The chain is built from TRBV4-3 and TRBJ2-7; 10 bases are shared with TRBD2. Germline V gene sequence: CDR1 LGHNA, CDR2 YSLEER. V dropped 6 bases and J dropped 7; count of bases not matched to a gene: 9. This CDR3 comprises 14 residues. The CDR3 reads CASSPTSGSLEQYF. In nucleotides, the CDR3 is TGCGCCAGCAGTCCGACTAGCGGGTCTTTAGAGCAGTACTTC.

This sequence joins TRBV4-2 and TRBJ2-2; 13 nucleotides line up with TRBD2. V lost 4 bases, J lost 1 base, and 6 bases stayed unmatched. This CDR3 is 18 amino acids long. Germline values: CDR1 LGHNA, CDR2 YNFKEQ. The CDR3: CASSLRTSGGLNTGELFF. CDR3 sequence (DNA): TGTGCCAGCAGCCTCCGGACTAGCGGGGGCCTGAACACCGGGGAGCTGTTTTTT.

This clonotype was picked up many times. This sequence joins TRBV5-6 and TRBJ2-2; tentatively, D is TRBD2 (5 bases). The germline V gene has CDR1 SGHDT and CDR2 YYEEEE. The V end was cut by 1 base, the J end by 7 bases, with 8 bases between. The CDR3 has 13 amino acids. The CDR3 reads CASSLPGNGELFF. In nucleotides, the CDR3 is TGTGCCAGCAGCTTGCCCGGGAACGGGGAGCTGTTTTTT.